Its frequency marks the clone carrying this T cell receptor beta chain as medium-sized (0.01 to 0.1%). The CDR3 is made up of 14 amino acids. Germline CDR1 is KGHSH and CDR2 is LQKENI. The data were obtained in a study of T cell clusters in autoimmune cytopenias. Multiplex touch-down PCR amplified TRB using TRB-A and TRB-B pools in one tube. TCRdb re-called the multiplex PCR reads; every CDR3 protein appears as one record, without DNA. There are 6,500 to 8,500 distinct CDR3 sequences in the sample, with around 21% held by the top ten. Each sample's input was roughly 250 ng genomic DNA, 35,000 to 40,000 genome equivalents. A further study also used this sample, focusing on T cell repertoires in aging, cancer and after chemotherapy.

The chain combines TRBV18 with TRBJ2-7; TCRdb reports TRBD2, a call that lacks DNA to check it against. The source material was peripheral blood. This receptor was taken from a human donor in good health. CDR3 sequence reads: CASSPGLVSYEQYF. Looking up the rest from reference TRBV18 and TRBJ2-7 gives the full variable domain: NAGVMQNPRHLVRRRGQEARLRCSPMKGHSHVYWYRQLPEEGLKFMVYLQKENIIDESGMPKERFSAEFPKEGPSILRIQQVVRGDSAAYFCASSPGLVSYEQYFGPGTRLTVT.